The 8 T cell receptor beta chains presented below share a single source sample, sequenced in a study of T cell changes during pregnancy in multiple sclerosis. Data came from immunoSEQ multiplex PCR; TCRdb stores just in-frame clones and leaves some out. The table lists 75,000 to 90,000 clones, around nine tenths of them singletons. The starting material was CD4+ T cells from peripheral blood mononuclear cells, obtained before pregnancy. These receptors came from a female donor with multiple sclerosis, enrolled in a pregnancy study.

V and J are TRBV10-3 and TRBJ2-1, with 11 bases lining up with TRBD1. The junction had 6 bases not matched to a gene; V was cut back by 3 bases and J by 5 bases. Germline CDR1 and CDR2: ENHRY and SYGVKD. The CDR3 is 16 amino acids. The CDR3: CAISDPGTGGHNEQFF. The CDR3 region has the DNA TGTGCCATCAGTGATCCCGGGACAGGGGGACACAATGAGCAGTTCTTC.

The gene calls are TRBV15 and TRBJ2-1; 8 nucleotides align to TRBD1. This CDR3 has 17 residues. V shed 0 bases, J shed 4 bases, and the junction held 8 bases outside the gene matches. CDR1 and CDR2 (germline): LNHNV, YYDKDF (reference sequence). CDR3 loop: CATSRDQWTGRYNEQFF. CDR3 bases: TGTGCCACCAGCAGAGATCAATGGACAGGGCGATACAATGAGCAGTTCTTC.

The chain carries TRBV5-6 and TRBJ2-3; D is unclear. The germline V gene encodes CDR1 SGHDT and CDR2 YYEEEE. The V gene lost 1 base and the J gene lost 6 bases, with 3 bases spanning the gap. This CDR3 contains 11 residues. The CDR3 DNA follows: TGTGCCAGCAGCTTGACTGATACGCAGTATTTT. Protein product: CASSLTDTQYF.

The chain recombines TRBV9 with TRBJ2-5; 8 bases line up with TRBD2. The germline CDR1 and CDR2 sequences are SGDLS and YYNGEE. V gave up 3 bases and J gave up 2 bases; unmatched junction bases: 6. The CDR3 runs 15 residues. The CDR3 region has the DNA TGTGCCAGCAGCGGGAGTAGCGGGGTTCAAGAGACCCAGTACTTC. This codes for CASSGSSGVQETQYF.

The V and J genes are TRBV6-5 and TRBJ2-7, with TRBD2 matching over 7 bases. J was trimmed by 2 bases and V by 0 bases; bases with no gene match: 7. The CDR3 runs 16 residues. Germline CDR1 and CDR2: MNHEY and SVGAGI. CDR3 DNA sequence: TGTGCCAGCAGTTACTCGAGGGCTAGCGGCACCTACGAGCAGTACTTC. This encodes CASSYSRASGTYEQYF.

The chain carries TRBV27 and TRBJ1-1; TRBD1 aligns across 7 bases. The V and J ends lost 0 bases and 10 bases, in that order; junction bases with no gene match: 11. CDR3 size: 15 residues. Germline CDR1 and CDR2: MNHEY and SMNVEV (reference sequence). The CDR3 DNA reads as TGTGCCAGCAGTTTATCGTTCGGGACAGAGTTTGCAGCTTTCTTT. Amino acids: CASSLSFGTEFAAFF.

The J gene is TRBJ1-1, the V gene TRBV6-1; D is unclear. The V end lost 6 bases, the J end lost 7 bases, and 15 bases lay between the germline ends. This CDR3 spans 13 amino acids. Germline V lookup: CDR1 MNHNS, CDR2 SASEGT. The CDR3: CASSWTEALEAFF. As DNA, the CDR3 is TGTGCCAGCAGCTGGACGGAGGCGCTTGAAGCTTTCTTT.

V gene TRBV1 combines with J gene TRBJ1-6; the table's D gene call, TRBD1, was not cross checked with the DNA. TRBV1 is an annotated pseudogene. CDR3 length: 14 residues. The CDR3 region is CTSSRGPHNSPLHF. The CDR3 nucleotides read TGCACCAGCAGCCGGGGCCCCCATAATTCACCCCTCCACTTT.